The present T cell receptor beta chain was sequenced within a study of metastatic and nonmetastatic thyroid tumors. Per the study methods: Clinicopathological groups supplied CDR3 differences that were used to build a distant-metastasis classifier for papillary thyroid cancer. MiXCR re-clonotyped the PCR reads for TCRdb. TCRdb assigned the V and J calls; the authors' analysis was not used. The repertoire includes approximately 32,000 clones, about a fifth of them detected once, and approximately 3% sits in the top ten. All patients were untreated before thyroid surgery. This clonotype originated in a male donor with papillary thyroid cancer or a benign thyroid nodule (not recorded which). Some clones in this sample may be carry-over from other donors' samples. The specimen sequenced was tumor tissue.

The CDR3 bases are TGCAGTGCTAGAGTGTTCCAGGACTGGATCTACGAGCAGTACTTC. Amino acids: CSARVFQDWIYEQYF. The chain is built from TRBV20-1 and TRBJ2-7; possible D gene TRBD2, 5 bases. Germline values: CDR1 DFQATT, CDR2 SNEGSKA (reference sequence). This CDR3 is 15 amino acids long. V was pared by 1 base and J by 3 bases, with 16 bases between.